What follows are 28 T cell receptor beta chains derived from one specimen sequenced in a study of cytomegalovirus exposure and HLA in healthy donors. The PCR had 60 Vbeta and 13 Jbeta primers. Data came from immunoSEQ multiplex PCR; TCRdb stores just in-frame clones and leaves some out. The sample has more than 140,000 clones, around 75% seen once; the top ten hold 2.5% to 4%. The sample was PBMCs. The receptors stem from a middle-aged man in good health and CMV-seronegative.

This clone was found once. The genes are TRBV7-2 and TRBJ2-5; D gene ambiguous. Trimming shortened V by 2 bases and J by 4 bases, and 5 bases separated the two germline ends. Germline CDR1 SGHTA, CDR2 FQGNSA. CDR3 size: 12 residues. CDR3 in amino acids: CASSLLRETQYF. The CDR3 DNA follows: TGTGCCAGCAGCTTACTCAGAGAGACCCAGTACTTC. Complete variable domain (other parts from reference TRBV7-2 and TRBJ2-5): GAGVSQSPSNKVTEKGKDVELRCDPISGHTALYWYRQSLGQGLEFLIYFQGNSAPDKSGLPSDRFSAERTGGSVSTLTIQRTQQEDSAVYLCASSLLRETQYFGPGTRLLVL.

This clone was found once. The V and J genes are TRBV7-9 and TRBJ1-1; D unclear. This CDR3 is built from 15 residues. Trimming shortened V by 5 bases and J by 0 bases, and 13 bases separated the two germline ends. Germline-derived CDR1 and CDR2 are SEHNR and FQNEAQ (reference sequence). The chain's CDR3 is CASSPREAVNTEAFF. The CDR3 nucleotides read TGTGCCAGCAGCCCCCGCGAAGCTGTGAACACTGAAGCTTTCTTT. The whole variable domain, filled in from reference TRBV7-9 and TRBJ1-1, reads DTGVSQNPRHKITKRGQNVTFRCDPISEHNRLYWYRQTLGQGPEFLTYFQNEAQLEKSRLLSDRFSAERPKGSFSTLEIQRTEQGDSAMYLCASSPREAVNTEAFFGQGTRLTVV.

The rearrangement uses TRBV7-9 and TRBJ2-7; the match to TRBD1 covers 7 bases. From germline, CDR1 is SEHNR and CDR2 FQNEAQ (reference sequence). The CDR3 length is 13 residues. The trim removed 5 bases at V and 6 bases at J, leaving 7 bases unmatched. CDR3 nucleotide sequence: TGTGCCAGCAGCGTTAACCCAGGGGGCGAGCAGTACTTC. Encoded protein: CASSVNPGGEQYF. The whole variable domain, remainder taken from reference TRBV7-9 and TRBJ2-7, is DTGVSQNPRHKITKRGQNVTFRCDPISEHNRLYWYRQTLGQGPEFLTYFQNEAQLEKSRLLSDRFSAERPKGSFSTLEIQRTEQGDSAMYLCASSVNPGGEQYFGPGTRLTVT.

The chain couples TRBV9 to TRBJ1-5, with 9 bases fitting TRBD1. J lost 11 bases, V lost 0 bases, and 9 bases had no gene match. Germline CDR1 is SGDLS and CDR2 is YYNGEE. CDR3 length: 15 residues. The CDR3 sequence: CASSVDGTGTGAQHF. As DNA, the CDR3 is TGTGCCAGCAGCGTAGATGGGACAGGGACGGGGGCCCAGCATTTT.

This chain joins TRBV18 and TRBJ1-5; perhaps TRBD1 as D (6 bases). This CDR3 comprises 14 residues. The ends were cut back, 1 base at V and 7 bases at J, with 11 bases in the middle. CDR1 and CDR2 (germline): KGHSH, LQKENI. Written as DNA, the CDR3 is TGTGCCAGCTCACCACTGGACAGAACACAGCCCCAGCATTTT. Translation gives CASSPLDRTQPQHF.

The chain combines TRBV19 with TRBJ1-1, with 10 bases aligning to TRBD1. J gave up 4 bases and V 3 bases, and 11 bases lay outside the gene matches. Germline V lookup: CDR1 LNHDA, CDR2 SQIVND (reference sequence). This CDR3 is 17 amino acids long. CDR3 DNA: TGTGCCAGTAGTATCCTCGGGACAGGGGTATTTGGCACTGAAGCTTTCTTT. Its protein is CASSILGTGVFGTEAFF. The full variable domain, with the rest looked up from reference TRBV19 and TRBJ1-1, is DGGITQSPKYLFRKEGQNVTLSCEQNLNHDAMYWYRQDPGQGLRLIYYSQIVNDFQKGDIAEGYSVSREKKESFPLTVTSAQKNPTAFYLCASSILGTGVFGTEAFFGQGTRLTVV.

This clone appeared a few times. V gene TRBV4-2 combines with J gene TRBJ2-7, with TRBD2 identical over 14 bases. The CDR3 has 16 residues. V lost 4 bases, J lost 2 bases, and 4 bases stayed unmatched. Germline CDR1 is LGHNA and CDR2 is YNFKEQ. The CDR3 region has the DNA TGTGCCAGCAGCCCGGGACTAGCGGGGGCCCCCTACGAGCAGTACTTC. It translates to CASSPGLAGAPYEQYF.

The CDR3 DNA reads as TGCGCCAGCAGCCAACTAACCGGGACAGGGGCCAACGAGCAGTACTTC. This encodes CASSQLTGTGANEQYF. V is TRBV4-3 and J is TRBJ2-7; 10 positions agree with TRBD1. The CDR3 is made up of 16 amino acids. V lost 2 bases and J lost 5; bases outside the gene matches: 9. Germline CDR1 LGHNA, CDR2 YSLEER.

The chain carries TRBV28 and TRBJ2-7; 8 nucleotides agree with TRBD1. Germline-derived CDR1 and CDR2 are MDHEN and SYDVKM. J lost 0 bases, V lost 5 bases, and 9 bases had no gene match. The CDR3 extends over 16 amino acids. CDR3 in amino acids: CASSRGRGQGSYEQYF. CDR3 coding DNA: TGTGCCAGCAGTCGAGGAAGAGGACAGGGCTCCTACGAGCAGTACTTC.

CDR3 region: CASSTSRGAYGYTF. The CDR3 DNA reads as TGCGCCAGCAGCACCTCCAGGGGTGCCTATGGCTACACCTTC. The chain combines TRBV5-1 with TRBJ1-2, with D perhaps TRBD1 (6 bases). Trimming pared 4 bases from V and 4 bases from J, leaving 14 bases between. In germline, CDR1 is SGHRS, CDR2 YFSETQ. The CDR3 consists of 14 residues.

This chain joins TRBV18 and TRBJ1-2; D might be TRBD1 (5 bases). Germline CDR1 and CDR2: KGHSH and LQKENI. The CDR3 is 15 residues long. V was shortened by 5 bases and J by 2 bases, with 15 bases between the two germline ends. CDR3 sequence: CASSAMDNPNYGYTF. CDR3 coding DNA: TGTGCCAGCTCAGCGATGGACAATCCGAACTATGGCTACACCTTC. Drawing the rest from reference TRBV18 and TRBJ1-2, the complete variable domain is NAGVMQNPRHLVRRRGQEARLRCSPMKGHSHVYWYRQLPEEGLKFMVYLQKENIIDESGMPKERFSAEFPKEGPSILRIQQVVRGDSAAYFCASSAMDNPNYGYTFGSGTRLTVV.

This chain links TRBV12-5 with TRBJ2-3; TRBD2 agrees at 13 bases. Germline V gives CDR1 LGHNT, CDR2 FRNRAP. The CDR3 spans 16 residues. The junction had 3 bases not matched to a gene; V was cut back by 4 bases and J by 2 bases. CDR3 nucleotide sequence: TGTGCTAGTGGTTCGGGACTAGCGGGGAACACAGATACGCAGTATTTT. It encodes CASGSGLAGNTDTQYF.

This clone came up once. The chain joins TRBV27 to TRBJ2-3; TRBD2 agrees at 9 bases. Unmatched junction bases numbered 14, after V lost 5 bases and J lost 2 bases. The CDR3 loop spans 18 amino acids. The germline V gene encodes CDR1 MNHEY and CDR2 SMNVEV (reference sequence). CDR3 region: CASSRYGRGGFLTDTQYF. The CDR3 nucleotides read TGTGCCAGCAGTCGATATGGGCGGGGGGGGTTCCTCACAGATACGCAGTATTTT.

This chain uses TRBV28 with TRBJ1-1; 10 bases agree with TRBD1. Germline-derived CDR1 and CDR2 are MDHEN and SYDVKM. The CDR3 spans 15 residues. V was clipped by 6 bases and J by 4 bases; unmatched bases: 8. CDR3 coding DNA: TGTGCCAGCAGCTTTTTAAGACAGGGGGCCACTGAAGCTTTCTTT. Translation: CASSFLRQGATEAFF.

The rearrangement links TRBV10-2 to TRBJ1-2; the D gene is possibly TRBD1 (6 bases). The CDR3 length is 15 residues. V lost 0 bases, J lost 8 bases, and 16 bases lay in between. The germline V gene encodes CDR1 WSHSY and CDR2 SAAADI. As DNA, the CDR3 is TGCGCCAGCAGTGAGTCGGTACAGGGAGGGTACGGCTACACCTTC. Translated: CASSESVQGGYGYTF.

The rearrangement uses TRBV19 and TRBJ1-3; TRBD1 might be the D (5 bases). Deletions cut 5 bases from V and 0 bases from J, with 8 bases between. CDR1 and CDR2 from the germline V gene are LNHDA and SQIVND (reference sequence). This CDR3 contains 14 residues. CDR3 sequence (DNA): TGTGCCAGTAGTGCGGGGGGCTCTGGAAACACCATATATTTT. Residues: CASSAGGSGNTIYF. Filled out from reference TRBV19 and TRBJ1-3, the complete variable domain reads DGGITQSPKYLFRKEGQNVTLSCEQNLNHDAMYWYRQDPGQGLRLIYYSQIVNDFQKGDIAEGYSVSREKKESFPLTVTSAQKNPTAFYLCASSAGGSGNTIYFGEGSWLTVV.

The CDR3 loop is CASSPTYEVVYEQYF. The CDR3 bases are TGTGCCAGCAGTCCCACCTATGAGGTAGTATACGAGCAGTACTTC. This chain uses TRBV27 with TRBJ2-7; D is uncertain. This CDR3 has 15 residues. The germline V gene encodes CDR1 MNHEY and CDR2 SMNVEV (reference sequence). V was cut by 5 bases and J by 4 bases, with 18 bases left in between.

This chain connects TRBV2 to TRBJ2-5; 8 bases match TRBD2. With 7 bases clipped from V and 5 bases from J, the junction kept 3 bases outside the gene matches. CDR3 length: 12 amino acids. Germline assignment: CDR1 SNHLY and CDR2 FYNNEI. The DNA for the CDR3 is TGTGCCAGCACGCGGGGGGTGGAGACCCAGTACTTC. It encodes CASTRGVETQYF.

The J gene is TRBJ1-4, the V gene TRBV5-8, with 7 nucleotides matching TRBD1. This CDR3 comprises 14 residues. In germline, CDR1 is SGHTS, CDR2 YDEGEE. V was clipped by 3 bases and J by 4 bases; unmatched bases: 3. As DNA, the CDR3 is TGTGCCAGCAGCTCGGGACAGTTTAATGAAAAACTGTTTTTT. The encoded protein is CASSSGQFNEKLFF.

The chain links TRBV6-1 to TRBJ1-1, with D perhaps TRBD1 (5 bases). Per the germline V gene, CDR1 is MNHNS and CDR2 is SASEGT. CDR3 size: 15 residues. Trimming removed 2 bases from V and 5 bases from J, with 15 bases in between. For the CDR3, the DNA is TGTGCCAGCAGTGAACTCGGGGGGACGATTACTGAAGCTTTCTTT. It translates to CASSELGGTITEAFF.

This clone was seen a few times. The V and J genes are TRBV5-1 and TRBJ1-2; 8 positions agree with TRBD1. The CDR3 has 12 residues. V trimming: 4 bases; J trimming: 8 bases; junction bases outside the gene matches: 4. Germline V gene data show CDR1 as SGHRS and CDR2 as YFSETQ. CDR3 amino acids: CASSMDRVGYTF. The DNA of the CDR3 is TGCGCCAGCAGCATGGACAGGGTCGGCTACACCTTC.

Regarding this clone: Other DNA sequences within the sample encode an identical CDR3. The chain is built from TRBV12-5 and TRBJ2-2, with 9 bases matching TRBD1. The germline V gene has CDR1 LGHNT and CDR2 FRNRAP. Trimming removed 6 bases from V and 5 bases from J; junction bases left unmatched: 1. CDR3 length: 13 residues. For the CDR3, the DNA is TGTGCTAGTGGGGGACAGGGAACCGGGGAGCTGTTTTTT. Encoded protein: CASGGQGTGELFF.

The V and J genes are TRBV6-1 and TRBJ1-1; D call uncertain. The CDR3 spans 14 residues. V lost 1 base and J lost 0, with 6 bases in between. Per the germline V gene, CDR1 is MNHNS and CDR2 is SASEGT. The CDR3 sequence is CASSEVGLNTEAFF. The CDR3 DNA sequence: TGTGCCAGCAGTGAAGTTGGGCTGAACACTGAAGCTTTCTTT.

This clone occurred once. A read error may produce the germline difference seen at one junction end. This sequence joins TRBV7-2 and TRBJ2-7; D is ambiguous. This CDR3 is built from 13 residues. Germline CDR1 reads SGHTA; CDR2 reads FQGNSA. CDR3 bases: TGTGCCAGCAGCTTGTCACAGTCTAACGGAAAGGACTTC. It codes for CASSLSQSNGKDF. The whole variable domain, remainder taken from reference TRBV7-2 and TRBJ2-7, is GAGVSQSPSNKVTEKGKDVELRCDPISGHTALYWYRQSLGQGLEFLIYFQGNSAPDKSGLPSDRFSAERTGGSVSTLTIQRTQQEDSAVYLCASSLSQSNGKDFGPGTRLTVT.

V gene TRBV2 combines with J gene TRBJ2-2; no firm D call. V lost 7 bases to trimming and J lost 5 bases, with 5 bases between them. The V gene's germline CDR1 is SNHLY and CDR2 FYNNEI. CDR3 length: 11 amino acids. CDR3 region: CASTKTGELFF. In DNA form, the CDR3 reads TGTGCCAGCACTAAGACCGGGGAGCTGTTTTTT.

The V and J genes are TRBV19 and TRBJ2-1, with 10 bases lining up with TRBD1. The CDR3 totals 15 residues. With V trimmed by 6 bases and J by 7 bases, 9 bases remained unmatched. Per the germline V gene, CDR1 is LNHDA and CDR2 is SQIVND (reference sequence). CDR3 sequence reads: CASRTTGQGRNEQFF. The CDR3 DNA follows: TGTGCCAGTAGAACGACGGGACAGGGGAGGAATGAGCAGTTCTTC. The full variable domain, in which reference TRBV19 and TRBJ2-1 provide the parts outside the CDR3, is DGGITQSPKYLFRKEGQNVTLSCEQNLNHDAMYWYRQDPGQGLRLIYYSQIVNDFQKGDIAEGYSVSREKKESFPLTVTSAQKNPTAFYLCASRTTGQGRNEQFFGPGTRLTVL.

This clone was seen a few times. The chain employs TRBV7-2 and TRBJ2-7; 8 positions agree with TRBD1. Germline V lookup: CDR1 SGHTA, CDR2 FQGNSA. Losses at the gene ends were 5 bases for V and 5 bases for J; bases not matched to a gene: 11. The CDR3 loop spans 15 amino acids. The CDR3 protein is CASSLTGTGVHEQYF. CDR3 nucleotide sequence: TGTGCCAGCAGCCTTACCGGGACAGGCGTCCACGAGCAGTACTTC.

V is TRBV5-5 and J is TRBJ2-7; 10 bases are a match to TRBD1. Germline V gene sequence: CDR1 SGHKS, CDR2 YYEKEE (reference sequence). J was trimmed by 3 bases and V by 4 bases; bases with no gene match: 4. The CDR3 covers 14 residues. In DNA form, the CDR3 reads TGTGCCAGCAGCGGGGGACAGGGGAGCTACGAGCAGTACTTC. This encodes CASSGGQGSYEQYF.